These 27 T cell receptor beta chains were sequenced from one sample in a study of blood T cell repertoires in COVID-19. The table came from immunoSEQ multiplex PCR; TCRdb's copy has only in-frame clones and leaves some out. The data contain 200,000 to 250,000 clones, 82% of them singletons. Sequencing input: PBMCs or T cells enriched from blood (not recorded which). The receptors originated from a woman aged 55-75 years who had recovered from COVID-19.

The V call is TRBV4-2, the J call TRBJ2-3, with 10 bases identical to TRBD2. The CDR3 length is 18 residues. Unmatched junction bases numbered 7, after V lost 1 base and J lost 0 bases. Germline V gene data show CDR1 as LGHNA and CDR2 as YNFKEQ. As DNA, the CDR3 is TGTGCCAGCAGCCAAGTTGGGCTAGCGGGAGTGAGCACAGATACGCAGTATTTT. Translation: CASSQVGLAGVSTDTQYF.

This clone was found many times. The rearrangement links TRBV29-1 to TRBJ1-3; perhaps TRBD1 as D (5 bases). V was cut by 4 bases and J by 3 bases, with 16 bases left in between. CDR3 length: 15 residues. CDR1 and CDR2 from the germline V gene are SQVTM and ANQGSEA. The CDR3 coding sequence is TGCAGCGTTGTTCCCGAGACAGAAGTTGGAAACACCATATATTTT. Translation: CSVVPETEVGNTIYF.

The J gene is TRBJ2-3, the V gene TRBV5-6, with TRBD1 matching over 7 bases. This CDR3 spans 16 amino acids. With 4 bases clipped from V and 0 bases from J, the junction kept 8 bases outside the gene matches. Germline CDR1 reads SGHDT; CDR2 reads YYEEEE. CDR3 DNA: TGTGCCAGCAGCACACAAGGACAGGCGAGCACAGATACGCAGTATTTT. It encodes CASSTQGQASTDTQYF.

The V and J genes are TRBV6-5 and TRBJ2-7, with D perhaps matching TRBD1 (5 bases). The CDR3 has 13 residues. The V and J ends lost 8 bases and 3 bases respectively, with 14 bases between them. Germline CDR1 reads MNHEY; CDR2 reads SVGAGI. In DNA form, the CDR3 reads TGTGCCAGCGGAAAGACAGCCATCTACGAGCAGTACTTC. Its protein is CASGKTAIYEQYF.

As DNA, the CDR3 is TGCGCCAGCAGCTTGGAGGCAGGGAACACTGAAGCTTTCTTT. It encodes CASSLEAGNTEAFF. This chain connects TRBV5-1 to TRBJ1-1, with D unclear. The CDR3 contains 14 residues. Germline values: CDR1 SGHRS, CDR2 YFSETQ. V shed 0 bases and J shed 1 base, with 7 bases lying between them.

This rearrangement joins TRBV4-3 to TRBJ1-2; the D is unclear. The ends were cut back, 0 bases at V and 4 bases at J, with 18 bases in the middle. The V gene's germline CDR1 is LGHNA and CDR2 YSLEER. The CDR3 loop spans 17 amino acids. CDR3 region: CASSQDRRSGSIYGYTF. The CDR3 DNA reads TGCGCCAGCAGCCAAGATCGCCGGTCGGGGAGCATCTATGGCTACACCTTC.

This rearrangement joins TRBV21-1 to TRBJ2-1; the D call TRBD1 from the table was never checked on the DNA. TRBV21-1 is noted as a pseudogene. The CDR3 loop spans 13 amino acids. This chain's CDR3 is CASSKGQGYEQFF. In DNA, the CDR3 is TGTGCCAGCAGCAAAGGACAGGGGTATGAGCAGTTCTTC.

The rearrangement links TRBV4-3 to TRBJ1-4; 11 positions agree with TRBD1. The CDR3 is 15 amino acids. V lost 3 bases and J lost 8; bases outside the gene matches: 5. Germline V gives CDR1 LGHNA, CDR2 YSLEER. This CDR3 reads CASSQGTGGSEKLFF. CDR3 DNA sequence: TGCGCCAGCAGCCAGGGGACAGGGGGGAGCGAAAAACTGTTTTTT.

J is TRBJ2-7 and V is TRBV3-1 (or the pseudogene TRBV3-2); 8 bases are a match to TRBD1. Germline CDR1 reads LGHDT; CDR2 reads YNNKEL (reference sequence). The J segment lost 0 bases and the V segment lost 3 bases, leaving 4 bases of the junction unmatched. The CDR3 has 15 amino acids. The CDR3 coding sequence is TGTGCCAGCAGCCACCAGGGGGCAAGCTCCTACGAGCAGTACTTC. Translating gives CASSHQGASSYEQYF.

The chain links TRBV2 to TRBJ1-6, with TRBD1 matching 12 bases. This CDR3 contains 15 residues. The germline V gene encodes CDR1 SNHLY and CDR2 FYNNEI. Losses at the gene ends were 6 bases for V and 10 bases for J; bases not matched to a gene: 7. The CDR3 bases are TGTGCCAGCAGGGGGGACAGGGGGCGACTATCACCCCTCCACTTT. Translating it yields CASRGDRGRLSPLHF.

The chain has TRBV7-2 and TRBJ2-3; 14 bases line up with TRBD2. CDR1 is SGHTA and CDR2 is FQGNSA in the germline V gene. The CDR3 is made up of 16 amino acids. After removal of 1 base from V and 7 bases from J, the junction contained 4 bases not matched to a gene. The CDR3 reads CASSLGTSGGFNTQYF. The CDR3 DNA reads as TGTGCCAGCAGCTTAGGGACTAGCGGGGGGTTTAATACGCAGTATTTT.

The genes are TRBV19 and TRBJ2-5; 7 bases fit TRBD1. The CDR3 runs 14 residues. After removal of 6 bases from V and 1 base from J, the junction contained 5 bases not matched to a gene. Germline-derived CDR1 and CDR2 are LNHDA and SQIVND (reference sequence). CDR3 in amino acids: CASRRTGAQETQYF. CDR3 bases: TGTGCCAGTAGGAGAACAGGGGCCCAAGAGACCCAGTACTTC.

The chain carries TRBV2 and TRBJ1-1; D is unresolved. The CDR3 has 13 amino acids. The germline CDR1 and CDR2 sequences are SNHLY and FYNNEI. Between the trimmed V and J ends, which lost 4 bases and 1 base, there was a span of 7 bases. CDR3 region: CASSAQSNTEAFF. The CDR3 nucleotides read TGTGCCAGCAGTGCCCAGTCGAACACTGAAGCTTTCTTT.

Here the CDR3 reads CASSLGALAGGPDTQYF. DNA for the CDR3: TGTGCCAGCAGCTTGGGTGCGTTAGCGGGAGGACCAGATACGCAGTATTTT. The V and J genes are TRBV11-3 and TRBJ2-3; 10 bases are a match to TRBD2. V trimming: 3 bases; J trimming: 4 bases; junction bases outside the gene matches: 10. In germline, CDR1 is SGHNT, CDR2 YENEEA. The CDR3 consists of 17 residues.

This clone has a handful of counts. The chain employs TRBV29-1 and TRBJ1-2; possible D gene TRBD1, 6 bases. V lost 7 bases and J 7 bases, leaving 10 bases between the germline ends. The germline CDR1 and CDR2 sequences are SQVTM and ANQGSEA. CDR3 size: 10 residues. CDR3 nucleotides: TGCAGCGCAGGGGATGGTGGCTACACCTTC. The encoded protein is CSAGDGGYTF.

The V gene is TRBV5-1, the J gene TRBJ2-6; 9 bases map to TRBD2. From germline, CDR1 is SGHRS and CDR2 YFSETQ. The CDR3 is 18 residues long. V dropped 3 bases and J dropped 0; count of bases not matched to a gene: 7. CDR3 amino acids: CASSSISGGSSGANVLTF. The DNA for the CDR3 is TGCGCCAGCAGCTCAATTAGCGGGGGAAGCTCTGGGGCCAACGTCCTGACTTTC.

The sample holds one count of this clone. The chain employs TRBV5-5 and TRBJ2-5, with TRBD2 identical over 9 bases. Germline V gene data show CDR1 as SGHKS and CDR2 as YYEKEE (reference sequence). This CDR3 contains 14 residues. J gave up 9 bases and V 3 bases, and 9 bases lay outside the gene matches. The CDR3 DNA reads TGTGCCAGCAGCTCTAGCGGGGCCCCCTCTGCCCAGTACTTC. Translating it yields CASSSSGAPSAQYF. Full variable domain (outside the CDR3, taken from reference TRBV5-5 and TRBJ2-5): DAGVTQSPTHLIKTRGQQVTLRCSPISGHKSVSWYQQVLGQGPQFIFQYYEKEERGRGNFPDRFSARQFPNYSSELNVNALLLGDSALYLCASSSSGAPSAQYFGPGTRLLVL.

The chain is built from TRBV6-5 and TRBJ1-5; 7 bases match TRBD1. V shed 4 bases and J 4 bases; nucleotides not matched to a gene: 4. The germline V gene has CDR1 MNHEY and CDR2 SVGAGI. This CDR3 is 14 amino acids long. The CDR3 spells CASSWNRGNQPQHF. In DNA, the CDR3 is TGTGCCAGCAGTTGGAACAGGGGAAATCAGCCCCAGCATTTT.

This sequence joins TRBV7-2 and TRBJ1-2; 7 nucleotides line up with TRBD1. This CDR3 has 13 amino acids. V shed 3 bases and J 3 bases; nucleotides not matched to a gene: 1. Germline-derived CDR1 and CDR2 are SGHTA and FQGNSA. CDR3 nucleotides: TGTGCCAGCAGCTTCGACAGGGACTATGGCTACACCTTC. It codes for CASSFDRDYGYTF. Complete variable domain (other parts from reference TRBV7-2 and TRBJ1-2): GAGVSQSPSNKVTEKGKDVELRCDPISGHTALYWYRQSLGQGLEFLIYFQGNSAPDKSGLPSDRFSAERTGGSVSTLTIQRTQQEDSAVYLCASSFDRDYGYTFGSGTRLTVV.

J is TRBJ2-1 and V is TRBV12-3 or TRBV12-4; 9 positions agree with TRBD2. The junction had 7 bases not matched to a gene; V was cut back by 3 bases and J by 13 bases. The CDR3 loop spans 13 amino acids. This chain's CDR3 is CASSFTGGRGQFF. As DNA, the CDR3 is TGTGCCAGCAGTTTTACTGGCGGGAGGGGACAGTTCTTC.

V usage is TRBV5-1 and J usage is TRBJ1-1; D is unclear. This CDR3 region has 12 residues. Trimming cost V 0 bases and J 6 bases, with 6 bases left between them. CDR1 and CDR2 (germline): SGHRS, YFSETQ. CDR3 amino acids: CASSLDYSEAFF. CDR3 sequence (DNA): TGCGCCAGCAGCTTGGATTACTCTGAAGCTTTCTTT.

The genes are TRBV6-5 and TRBJ2-7, with 11 positions matching TRBD1. CDR1 is MNHEY and CDR2 is SVGAGI in the germline V gene. The CDR3 consists of 15 residues. The trim removed 6 bases at V and 1 base at J, leaving 5 bases unmatched. The CDR3 is CASRYGQGASYEQYF. CDR3 bases: TGTGCCAGCAGGTATGGACAGGGGGCTTCCTACGAGCAGTACTTC.

The rearrangement uses TRBV4-2 and TRBJ1-1; D gene unclear. CDR3 length equals 13 residues. The V end was cut by 2 bases, the J end by 1 base, with 5 bases between. Germline CDR1 is LGHNA and CDR2 is YNFKEQ. The CDR3: CASSQPRNTEAFF. For the CDR3, the DNA is TGTGCCAGCAGCCAACCGAGGAACACTGAAGCTTTCTTT.

This clone was detected only once. The chain carries TRBV7-8 and TRBJ1-6; D possibly corresponds to TRBD1 (6 bases). The CDR3 consists of 14 residues. The V gene's germline CDR1 is SGHVS and CDR2 FQNEAQ. With 4 bases removed from V and 7 bases from J, the gap between germline ends came to 11 bases. CDR3 coding DNA: TGTGCCAGCAGCTACAGGGATGGCAATTCACCCCTCCACTTT. This sequence encodes CASSYRDGNSPLHF.

The rearrangement links TRBV18 to TRBJ2-7; D call uncertain. This CDR3 spans 14 amino acids. Trimming cost V 1 base and J 5 bases, with 12 bases left between them. Germline CDR1 reads KGHSH; CDR2 reads LQKENI. CDR3 residues: CASSPQAGRDEQYF. The CDR3 DNA sequence: TGTGCCAGCTCACCACAGGCTGGCCGGGACGAGCAGTACTTC.

To note about this clone: This specimen includes other DNA sequences encoding the same CDR3. The chain's CDR3 is CASSTGQGNTIYF. The CDR3 DNA reads as TGTGCCAGCAGTACGGGACAGGGAAACACCATATATTTT. The chain joins TRBV7-9 to TRBJ1-3; 7 bases map to TRBD1. In germline, CDR1 is SEHNR, CDR2 FQNEAQ (reference sequence). The junction had 3 bases not matched to a gene; V was cut back by 6 bases and J by 4 bases. CDR3 size: 13 residues.

The chain carries TRBV7-2 and TRBJ2-5; weak D call: TRBD1 (5 bases). CDR1 is SGHTA and CDR2 is FQGNSA in the germline V gene. The CDR3 runs 14 residues. V lost 1 base and J 5 bases, leaving 11 bases between the germline ends. The CDR3 coding sequence is TGTGCCAGCAGCTTAGGGGGCCTGCGGGAGACCCAGTACTTC. Translation gives CASSLGGLRETQYF.